Shown below are 12 T cell receptor beta chains from a single sample sequenced in a study of blood T cells in healthy people across ages. A second roughly 6 to 12 cycle PCR used barcoded and J-beta primers. TCRdb passed the 5' RACE reads through MiXCR, listing each CDR3 protein once. The sample has 1.8 million or so distinct CDR3 sequences; 30% to 40% are singletons. The sequenced material came from blood. The receptors stem from a human donor in good health.

This chain connects TRBV20-1 to TRBJ2-1, with a possible D match to TRBD2 (5 bases). CDR1 is DFQATT, CDR2 SNEGSKA, per germline (reference sequence). Trimming pared 8 bases from V and 8 bases from J, leaving 16 bases between. This CDR3 comprises 12 residues. The CDR3 coding sequence is TGCAGTTCCACTTCTAGCATCGATGAGCAGTTCTTC. This encodes CSSTSSIDEQFF.

This clonotype appeared a single time. This chain uses TRBV5-1 with TRBJ2-1; possibly TRBD1 or TRBD2 for D (6 bases each). Germline V CDR1 and CDR2: SGHRS, YFSETQ. There are 14 residues in the CDR3. Trimming took off 2 bases at V and 6 bases at J, with 12 bases between the two ends. The CDR3 here is CASSFLGGSNEQFF. In DNA, the CDR3 is TGCGCCAGCAGCTTTTTGGGGGGCAGCAATGAGCAGTTCTTC. Full variable domain (missing parts from reference TRBV5-1 and TRBJ2-1): KAGVTQTPRYLIKTRGQQVTLSCSPISGHRSVSWYQQTPGQGLQFLFEYFSETQRNKGNFPGRFSGRQFSNSRSEMNVSTLELGDSALYLCASSFLGGSNEQFFGPGTRLTVL.

The V and J genes are TRBV20-1 and TRBJ2-3; a possible D gene is TRBD2 (5 bases). The CDR3 length is 13 residues. Trimming shortened V by 5 bases and J by 4 bases, and 13 bases separated the two germline ends. Germline V gene sequence: CDR1 DFQATT, CDR2 SNEGSKA (reference sequence). The CDR3 nucleotides read TGCAGTGCTTCACCGCCTAGCTCAGATACGCAGTATTTT. Its protein is CSASPPSSDTQYF.

The chain joins TRBV10-3 to TRBJ1-3; D is perhaps TRBD1 (6 bases). Germline V CDR1 and CDR2: ENHRY, SYGVKD. The CDR3 sequence is 13 residues long. Trimming pared 6 bases from V and 4 bases from J, leaving 10 bases between. The CDR3 region is CAISRTDGNTIYF. The CDR3 DNA reads as TGTGCCATCAGCAGGACAGACGGAAACACCATATATTTT.

The chain links TRBV12-3 or TRBV12-4 to TRBJ2-3; 14 nucleotides match TRBD2. Trimming at V came to 5 bases and at J to 8 bases, leaving 6 bases not matched to a gene. The CDR3 runs to 15 residues. The DNA of the CDR3 is TGTGCCAGCAGTCCGACTAGCGGGGGGGCTGGTACGCAGTATTTT. Protein: CASSPTSGGAGTQYF.

J is TRBJ2-7 and V is TRBV6-6; 7 bases agree with TRBD1. Germline V gene data show CDR1 as MNHNY and CDR2 as SVGAGI (reference sequence). This CDR3 is built from 15 residues. The V segment lost 5 bases and the J segment 4 bases; nucleotides outside the gene matches: 11. In nucleotides, the CDR3 is TGTGCCAGCAGTCATACCGGGACAGAAAATTACGAGCAGTACTTC. This gives the protein CASSHTGTENYEQYF.

This chain links TRBV20-1 with TRBJ1-2; 8 nucleotides match TRBD1. Germline V gene lookup returns CDR1 DFQATT and CDR2 SNEGSKA (reference sequence). The CDR3 consists of 16 residues. Germline trimming cut 0 bases from V and 4 bases from J; bases unmatched to any gene: 10. The CDR3 bases are TGCAGTGCTAGAGATGGTGGACAGGGCAGTCGCTATGGCTACACCTTC. Protein: CSARDGGQGSRYGYTF.

The rearrangement joins TRBV7-2 to TRBJ1-2; no reliable D call. Germline-derived CDR1 and CDR2 are SGHTA and FQGNSA. Trimming removed 6 bases at V and 6 bases at J, with 8 bases between. There are 11 residues in the CDR3. The CDR3 here is CASRFLDGYTF. The CDR3 DNA is TGTGCCAGCAGGTTCTTGGATGGCTACACCTTC. Using reference TRBV7-2 and TRBJ1-2 for the parts outside the CDR3, the full variable domain is GAGVSQSPSNKVTEKGKDVELRCDPISGHTALYWYRQSLGQGLEFLIYFQGNSAPDKSGLPSDRFSAERTGGSVSTLTIQRTQQEDSAVYLCASRFLDGYTFGSGTRLTVV.

The V gene is TRBV6-5, the J gene TRBJ2-1; D is uncertain. CDR3 length: 11 residues. CDR1 MNHEY and CDR2 SVGAGI come from the germline V gene. Trimming took off 7 bases at V and 5 bases at J, with 6 bases between the two ends. The CDR3 protein is CASTNDNEQFF. CDR3 nucleotide sequence: TGTGCCAGCACTAACGACAATGAGCAGTTCTTC.

The J gene is TRBJ1-2, the V gene TRBV12-3 or TRBV12-4, with D hard to call. This CDR3 contains 16 residues. V lost 3 bases and J lost 2, with 16 bases in between. The CDR3 nucleotides are TGTGCCAGCAGTTTGAGCCGTTTTCGCGGGAACTATGGCTACACCTTC. It translates to CASSLSRFRGNYGYTF.

The V call is TRBV5-4, the J call TRBJ1-2; 9 nucleotides align to TRBD1. The V gene end was trimmed by 5 bases and the J gene end by 1 base; junction bases not matched to a gene: 9. This CDR3 contains 16 residues. Germline values: CDR1 SGHNT, CDR2 YYREEE (reference sequence). The CDR3 sequence: CASSGVNRGLNYGYTF. The DNA of the CDR3 is TGTGCCAGCAGTGGGGTTAACAGGGGGCTTAACTATGGCTACACCTTC.

V gene TRBV5-1 combines with J gene TRBJ1-5, with D perhaps TRBD1 (5 bases). The CDR3 contains 16 residues. Germline values: CDR1 SGHRS, CDR2 YFSETQ. V was pared by 5 bases and J by 2 bases, with 17 bases between. CDR3 DNA sequence: TGCGCCAGCAGGGGCAGGGCTGGTATGGGCAATCAGCCCCAGCATTTT. Its translation is CASRGRAGMGNQPQHF.